Below are 8 T cell receptor beta chains sequenced from a single sample in a study of vaccination and CD4 T cells after COVID-19. These TCRs are of unknown antigen specificity. Regarding treatment: approximately 10-day PBMC culture with coronavirus spike peptide pools or control peptides (ViraFEST assay). Sequenced with the Oncomine TCR Beta short-read assay was DNA taken from cultured CD4+ T cells. Using its own MiXCR run on the PCR reads, TCRdb lists one record per CDR3 protein. The sample has about 3,100 distinct CDR3 sequences, around 20% seen once. The sequencing input was CD4+ T cells from blood, cultured in vitro. Receptor source: a human donor who had recovered from COVID-19.

The chain couples TRBV18 to TRBJ2-3, with 14 nucleotides matching TRBD2. This CDR3 has 17 amino acids. Germline V lookup: CDR1 KGHSH, CDR2 LQKENI. V was pared by 4 bases and J by 0 bases, with 3 bases of the junction left unmatched. This CDR3 is CASSQGTSGGSTDTQYF. The DNA for the CDR3 is TGTGCCAGCTCACAAGGGACTAGCGGGGGCAGCACAGATACGCAGTATTTT.

By share of the sample, this clonotype is medium-sized. This chain links TRBV20-1 with TRBJ1-1; D perhaps matches TRBD1 (6 bases). The CDR3 sequence is 13 residues long. Germline assignment: CDR1 DFQATT and CDR2 SNEGSKA (reference sequence). The V end was cut by 1 base, the J end by 4 bases, with 10 bases between. The CDR3 protein is CSARVGGRTEAFF. The DNA of the CDR3 is TGCAGTGCTAGAGTTGGGGGGCGCACTGAAGCTTTCTTT.

This clonotype was observed a handful of times. The chain recombines TRBV6-1 with TRBJ2-2; D remains unclear. The V end lost 3 bases, the J end lost 6 bases, and 14 bases lay between the germline ends. Germline CDR1 reads MNHNS; CDR2 reads SASEGT. The CDR3 totals 15 residues. The CDR3 nucleotides are TGTGCCAGCAGTGATTCCGCCAGGTGGGCCGGGGAGCTGTTTTTT. This translates into CASSDSARWAGELFF.

V usage is TRBV18 and J usage is TRBJ2-7, with 7 positions matching TRBD1. Germline-derived CDR1 and CDR2 are KGHSH and LQKENI. V trimming: 6 bases; J trimming: 0 bases; junction bases outside the gene matches: 11. CDR3 size: 16 residues. Here the CDR3 DNA reads TGTGCCAGCTCCCACCTCGACAGGGTGAGCTCCTACGAGCAGTACTTC. This gives the protein CASSHLDRVSSYEQYF.

This clonotype showed up just a few times. This chain connects TRBV6-2 or TRBV6-3 to TRBJ1-1; a possible D gene is TRBD1 (6 bases). Trimming shortened V by 10 bases and J by 1 base, and 13 bases separated the two germline ends. CDR3 size: 13 residues. CDR1 MNHEY and CDR2 SVGEGT come from the germline V gene. The DNA for the CDR3 is TGTGCCACTAGTGGACAGTCGAACACTGAAGCTTTCTTT. Residues: CATSGQSNTEAFF.

In regard to this clonotype: It may be a read error: a sequence one base away is much more abundant. The CDR3 coding sequence is TGTGTCAGCAGGAGGCGATCGGAATACAATGAGCAGTTCTTC. Translating gives CVSRRRSEYNEQFF. The rearrangement links TRBV6-1 to TRBJ2-1; D is possibly TRBD2 (5 bases). Germline loops: CDR1 MNHNS, CDR2 SASEGT. CDR3 size: 14 residues.

This clonotype is classed as medium-sized. The chain has TRBV2 and TRBJ1-1; 12 bases agree with TRBD1. Germline CDR1 SNHLY, CDR2 FYNNEI. The CDR3 length is 15 residues. The V and J ends lost 4 bases and 6 bases, in that order; junction bases with no gene match: 6. CDR3 amino acids: CASSVGTGGWAEAFF. The CDR3 DNA follows: TGTGCCAGCAGTGTTGGGACAGGGGGCTGGGCTGAAGCTTTCTTT.

This clonotype was observed a handful of times. The rearrangement links TRBV5-6 to TRBJ1-5; D possibly corresponds to TRBD1 (5 bases). Per germline, CDR1 SGHDT and CDR2 YYEEEE. This CDR3 is built from 21 residues. V was pared by 1 base and J by 6 bases, with 32 bases between. CDR3 amino acids: CASSLYSVWGSTGAVSQPQHF. The CDR3 bases are TGTGCCAGCAGCTTGTACAGCGTCTGGGGGTCGACGGGCGCGGTCTCTCAGCCCCAGCATTTT.